This T cell receptor beta chain was captured in a study of shared clonotypes between healthy human individuals. Study conclusions and caveats: Researchers found naive subsets generally carried larger estimated richness than memory subsets. Collection of samples was limited to blood; tissue repertoires likely differ.

Per sorted-subset replicate PCR, input was approximately 0.2 ug DNA, representing tens of thousands of T cell genomes. Produced via immunoSEQ multiplex PCR; TCRdb's table is partial and in-frame only. The sample has more than 2 million clones, approximately 96% seen once; the top ten hold 0.13%. In the case of this clone: Its antigen is still unknown.

V shed 5 bases, J shed 1 base, and the junction held 4 bases outside the gene matches. Germline V gives CDR1 MNHEY, CDR2 SVGAGI. This CDR3 is built from 15 residues. The clonotype comes from a man aged 18 to 30 in good health. The sample consisted of naive CD4+ T cells sorted from blood. Subset described: CD45RA+ positively selected. The chain links TRBV6-5 to TRBJ2-5; 10 nucleotides agree with TRBD1. CDR3 nucleotides: TGTGCCAGCAGTCCCGGACAGGGGGTCCAAGAGACCCAGTACTTC. It yields the protein CASSPGQGVQETQYF.